The text below deals with one T cell receptor beta chain. Its antigen is currently unknown. Libraries were prepared by immunoSEQ multiplex PCR; TCRdb keeps only in-frame clonotypes and omits some of them. The sample consists of some 2.4 million clones, approximately 93% of them appearing once. Germline values: CDR1 MDHEN, CDR2 SYDVKM. The CDR3 is 16 amino acids. The V and J ends lost 6 bases and 5 bases, in that order; junction bases with no gene match: 11. These data are taken from a study of shared clonotypes between healthy human individuals. Study conclusions and caveats: Enrolling few donors narrowed the genetic and exposure-history diversity that was represented.

This receptor was identified in a man aged 18 to 30 in good health. Some clones in this sample may be carry-over from other donors' samples. Sample: naive CD4+ T cells from PBMCs. Subset denoted: CD45RA+ positively selected. V gene TRBV28 combines with J gene TRBJ2-7; 12 bases line up with TRBD1. This chain's CDR3 is CASSPFLGQGAHEQYF. CDR3 DNA sequence: TGTGCCAGCAGCCCCTTTTTGGGACAGGGGGCCCACGAGCAGTACTTC.